A single sample is the source of the 9 T cell receptor beta chains below, sequenced in a study of blood T cell repertoires in COVID-19. TCRdb keeps only in-frame clones here, not all; method: immunoSEQ multiplex PCR. The data show more than 200,000 clones, with around nine tenths seen just once and roughly 2.6% held by the top ten. Sequencing was done on a sample of peripheral blood. The receptor set was obtained from a woman aged 55-70 years with acute or convalescent COVID-19.

CDR3 loop: CASSYTTGSNQPQHF. CDR3 sequence (DNA): TGTGCCAGTAGCTATACAACAGGGAGCAATCAGCCCCAGCATTTT. The chain links TRBV19 to TRBJ1-5, with TRBD1 as a possible D gene (6 bases). This CDR3 has 15 amino acids. CDR1 is LNHDA, CDR2 SQIVND, per germline (reference sequence). Trimming removed 6 bases from V and 1 base from J, with 13 bases in between. The full variable domain, in which reference TRBV19 and TRBJ1-5 provide the parts outside the CDR3, is DGGITQSPKYLFRKEGQNVTLSCEQNLNHDAMYWYRQDPGQGLRLIYYSQIVNDFQKGDIAEGYSVSREKKESFPLTVTSAQKNPTAFYLCASSYTTGSNQPQHFGDGTRLSIL.

This chain joins TRBV2 and TRBJ2-1; TRBD2 matches 8 bases. CDR3 length equals 14 residues. V dropped 7 bases and J dropped 5; count of bases not matched to a gene: 7. Germline CDR1 SNHLY, CDR2 FYNNEI. The CDR3 nucleotides are TGTGCCAGCAACCTCGCGGGAGGCAACAATGAGCAGTTCTTC. Its protein is CASNLAGGNNEQFF.

The rearrangement joins TRBV5-4 to TRBJ1-1; 7 nucleotides align to TRBD1. Per germline, CDR1 SGHNT and CDR2 YYREEE (reference sequence). V dropped 1 base and J dropped 1; count of bases not matched to a gene: 4. The CDR3 consists of 15 residues. CDR3 amino acids: CASSLPHRGNTEAFF. DNA of the CDR3: TGTGCCAGCAGCTTGCCCCACAGGGGGAACACTGAAGCTTTCTTT.

As concerns this clone: This sample also contains other DNA sequences that code for the same CDR3. The chain couples TRBV4-3 to TRBJ2-7; 8 bases line up with TRBD1. With 3 bases clipped from V and 2 bases from J, the junction kept 0 bases outside the gene matches. Germline CDR1 and CDR2: LGHNA and YSLEER. This CDR3 has 13 amino acids. The CDR3 protein is CASSQDRAYEQYF. The CDR3 DNA reads as TGCGCCAGCAGCCAGGACAGGGCCTACGAGCAGTACTTC.

This chain connects TRBV7-9 to TRBJ1-3; D is unclear. The CDR3 has 15 residues. CDR1 SEHNR and CDR2 FQNEAQ come from the germline V gene (reference sequence). V was shortened by 5 bases and J by 3 bases, with 14 bases between the two germline ends. The CDR3: CASSLLARSGNTIYF. As DNA, the CDR3 is TGTGCCAGCAGCCTACTAGCCCGGAGTGGAAACACCATATATTTT.

This chain links TRBV24-1 with TRBJ2-1; the match to TRBD1 covers 12 bases. Germline trimming cut 6 bases from V and 10 bases from J; bases unmatched to any gene: 6. Germline CDR1 is KGHDR and CDR2 is SFDVKD. The CDR3 extends over 14 amino acids. CDR3 sequence: CATSYGTGGTEQFF. Here the CDR3 DNA reads TGTGCCACCAGTTACGGGACAGGGGGCACCGAGCAGTTCTTC.

This clone was counted once. The chain carries TRBV15 and TRBJ1-5; D is ambiguous. Per the germline V gene, CDR1 is LNHNV and CDR2 is YYDKDF (reference sequence). CDR3 length: 16 amino acids. V lost 0 bases and J lost 0, with 9 bases in between. CDR3 residues: CATSRDRRYSNQPQHF. Here the CDR3 DNA reads TGTGCCACCAGCAGAGACCGGAGATATAGCAATCAGCCCCAGCATTTT. The full variable domain, with the rest looked up from reference TRBV15 and TRBJ1-5, is DAMVIQNPRYQVTQFGKPVTLSCSQTLNHNVMYWYQQKSSQAPKLLFHYYDKDFNNEADTPDNFQSRRPNTSFCFLDIRSPGLGDTAMYLCATSRDRRYSNQPQHFGDGTRLSIL.

As concerns this clone: The final CDR3 position lacks the conserved phenylalanine or tryptophan, pointing to a likely read error. J is TRBJ1-1 and V is TRBV5-1, with D tentatively TRBD1 (5 bases). Germline V gene sequence: CDR1 SGHRS, CDR2 YFSETQ. V was pared by 0 bases and J by 11 bases, with 8 bases between. The CDR3 totals 11 residues. The CDR3 loop reads CASSLEGVAFL. In DNA, the CDR3 is TGCGCCAGCAGCTTGGAAGGGGTCGCTTTCCTT.

This chain joins TRBV5-8 and TRBJ2-7; weak D call: TRBD2 (5 bases). The V and J ends lost 1 base and 2 bases respectively, with 7 bases between them. Germline loops: CDR1 SGHTS, CDR2 YDEGEE. The CDR3 totals 13 residues. For the CDR3, the DNA is TGTGCCAGCAGCTTGAGCGGCCCCTACGAGCAGTACTTC. This gives the protein CASSLSGPYEQYF.